This TCR beta chain was sequenced during a study of tumor and adjacent non-tumor tissue in lung cancer. Overall study context: Patients comprised roughly 12 adenocarcinoma, 2 squamous cell carcinoma and 1 small cell lung cancer. General study findings and limits: Patients with more diverse tumor TCRs had worse survival.

Details on this clonotype: Its antigen is not identified.

No cell sorting was done before RNA was extracted from the tissue. Donors were chemotherapy-naive, newly diagnosed lung cancer surgical patients in China, August–late 2014. TCRbeta libraries were built with three rounds of nested PCR, modified from ARM-PCR. TCRdb re-called the multiplex PCR reads with MiXCR, one entry per CDR3 protein. The table includes 120,000 or so distinct CDR3 sequences, over 70% detected once. Input material: lung tumor tissue. This sequence was found in a man aged 70 or older with non-small cell lung cancer.

Here the CDR3 DNA reads TGTGCTAGTGGCAGCATTGACAGGAGTGGCTACACCTTC. This encodes CASGSIDRSGYTF. This chain uses TRBV12-5 with TRBJ1-2; D possibly corresponds to TRBD1 (6 bases). Per germline, CDR1 LGHNT and CDR2 FRNRAP. Trimming removed 6 bases at V and 7 bases at J, with 15 bases between. The CDR3 is 13 amino acids.